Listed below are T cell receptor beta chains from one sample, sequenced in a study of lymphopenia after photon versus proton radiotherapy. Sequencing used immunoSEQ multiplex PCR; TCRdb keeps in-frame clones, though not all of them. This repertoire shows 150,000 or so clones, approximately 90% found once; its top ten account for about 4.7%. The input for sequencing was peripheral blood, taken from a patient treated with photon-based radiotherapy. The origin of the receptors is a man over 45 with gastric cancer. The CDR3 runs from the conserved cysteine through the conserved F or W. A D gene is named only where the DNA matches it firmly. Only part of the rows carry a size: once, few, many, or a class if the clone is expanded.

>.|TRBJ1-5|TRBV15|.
TGTGCCACCAGTCGTACTCGGACGGAGAATCAGCCCCAGCATTTT
CATSRTRTENQPQHF
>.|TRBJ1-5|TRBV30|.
TGTGCCTGGACGAGGGGGGGAGATCAGCCCCAGCATTTT
CAWTRGGDQPQHF
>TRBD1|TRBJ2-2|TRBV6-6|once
TGTGCCAGCAGTTACGGGGCGACAGGGAAGGCCGGGGAGCTGTTTTTT
CASSYGATGKAGELFF
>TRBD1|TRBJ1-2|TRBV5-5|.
TGTGCCAGCAGCTCACAGGGGAGTGGTAACTATGGCTACACCTTC
CASSSQGSGNYGYTF
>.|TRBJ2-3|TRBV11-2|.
TGTGCCAGCAGCTCGTCCGGGAGAGGGACAGATACGCAGTATTTT
CASSSSGRGTDTQYF
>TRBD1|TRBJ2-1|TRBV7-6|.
TGTGCCAGCAGCTTAGAAGGCAGGGGGAAAGGCAATGAGCAGTTCTTC
CASSLEGRGKGNEQFF
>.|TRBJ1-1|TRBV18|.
TGTGCCAGCCGCCCACAGGGAAACACTGAAGCTTTCTTT
CASRPQGNTEAFF
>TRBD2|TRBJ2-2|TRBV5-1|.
TGCGCCAGCAGCCAGAGCGGGAGGGTGAACACCGGGGAGCTGTTTTTT
CASSQSGRVNTGELFF
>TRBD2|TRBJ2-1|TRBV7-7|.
TGTGCCAGCAGCTTGGAGGCTCCGGGACTAGCGGGACCGAGCTCCTACAATGAGCAGTTCTTC
CASSLEAPGLAGPSSYNEQFF
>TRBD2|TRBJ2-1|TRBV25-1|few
TGTGCCAGCAGTGAATTGGCGGGAGGCACCTACAATGAGCAGTTCTTC
CASSELAGGTYNEQFF
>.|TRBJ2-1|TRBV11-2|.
TGTGCCAGCAGCCTTGCCCCGGTTGGGACACCATACAATGAGCAGTTCTTC
CASSLAPVGTPYNEQFF
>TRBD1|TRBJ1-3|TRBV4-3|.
TGCGCCAGCAGCCAAGATGGAGCCACAGGGGGGGTGGGAAACACCATATATTTT
CASSQDGATGGVGNTIYF
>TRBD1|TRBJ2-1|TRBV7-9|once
TGTGCCAGCAGCTTAGAGGCGGACAGGACAACGGGTGAGCAGTTCTTC
CASSLEADRTTGEQFF
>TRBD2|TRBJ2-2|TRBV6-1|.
TGTGCCAGCAGGCGGGAGGGGGACACCGGGGAGCTGTTTTTT
CASRREGDTGELFF
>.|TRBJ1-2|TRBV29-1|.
TGCAGCGTTGAGGGGGGCAAGGGCTATGGCTACACCTTC
CSVEGGKGYGYTF
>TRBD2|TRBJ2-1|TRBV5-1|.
TGCGCCAGCAGCCCCTACTCTAGCGGGGACTACAATGAGCAGTTCTTC
CASSPYSSGDYNEQFF
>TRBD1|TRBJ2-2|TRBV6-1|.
TGTGCCAGCAGTCCACAGGGGGGAGACGCCGGGGAGCTGTTTTTT
CASSPQGGDAGELFF
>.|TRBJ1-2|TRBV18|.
TGTGCCAGCTCACCAATCACCACTAACTATGGCTACACCTTC
CASSPITTNYGYTF
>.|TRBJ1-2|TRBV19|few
TGTGCCAGTAGTCCCCGTTGGGAGGGTGGCTACACCTTC
CASSPRWEGGYTF
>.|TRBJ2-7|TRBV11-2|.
TGTGCCAGCAGTTTCCTGCAGGGGCGATACGAGCAGTACTTC
CASSFLQGRYEQYF
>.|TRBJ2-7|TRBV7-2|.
TGTGCCAGCAGCTTAGCAGCGATCTACGAGCAGTACTTC
CASSLAAIYEQYF
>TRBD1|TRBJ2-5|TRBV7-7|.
TGTGCCAGCAGCGGACAGGGGCTGGGAGAGACCCAGTACTTC
CASSGQGLGETQYF
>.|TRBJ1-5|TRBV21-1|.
TGTGCCAGCAGCAAAGACGGTGTTCAGCCCCAGCATTTT
CASSKDGVQPQHF
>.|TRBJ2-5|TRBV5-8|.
TGTGCCAGCAGCTTGGGTTTGCGACAAGAGACCCAGTACTTC
CASSLGLRQETQYF
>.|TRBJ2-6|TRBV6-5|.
TGTGCCAGCAGTTACTCAGGCTTCTCTGGGGCCAACGTCCTGACTTTC
CASSYSGFSGANVLTF
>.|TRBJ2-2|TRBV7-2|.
TGTGCCAGCAGCCTAATAAGTCCGGGGAATTCAGGGGAGCTGTTTTTT
CASSLISPGNSGELFF
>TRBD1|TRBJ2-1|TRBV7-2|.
TGTGCCAGCAGCTCCAATATCCGGGACAGGGCCTACAATGAGCAGTTCTTC
CASSSNIRDRAYNEQFF
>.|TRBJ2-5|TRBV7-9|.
TGTGCCAGCAGCCTCGGCCTGCGGACACAAGAGACCCAGTACTTC
CASSLGLRTQETQYF
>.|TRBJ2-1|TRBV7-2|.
TGTGCCAGCAGCTTAGTCCGACCGCCTAGCTCCTACAATGAGCAGTTCTTC
CASSLVRPPSSYNEQFF
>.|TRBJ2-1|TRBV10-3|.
TGTGCCATCAGTGAGTCAGTCAGACTCTACAATGAGCAGTTCTTC
CAISESVRLYNEQFF
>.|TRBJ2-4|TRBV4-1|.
TGCGCCAGCAGCCCTAACGAAAACATTCAGTACTTC
CASSPNENIQYF
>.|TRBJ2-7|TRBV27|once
TGTGCCAGCAGTTTTGTGGGTAGCGGTAGCGGCGAGCAGTACTTC
CASSFVGSGSGEQYF
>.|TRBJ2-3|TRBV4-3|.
TGCGCCAGCAGCCAAGATCTAGCGACGCGGGTTGGAGATACGCAGTATTTT
CASSQDLATRVGDTQYF
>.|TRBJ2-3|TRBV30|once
TGTGCCTGGAGTCCGGGACTGCCTGGCACAGATACGCAGTATTTT
CAWSPGLPGTDTQYF
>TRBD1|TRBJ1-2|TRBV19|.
TGTGCCAGTAGTATGCCCGGGACAGGGTTTGGCTACACCTTC
CASSMPGTGFGYTF
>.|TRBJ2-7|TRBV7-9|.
TGTGCCAGCAGCTTTGGAGCTACCGAGCAGTACTTC
CASSFGATEQYF
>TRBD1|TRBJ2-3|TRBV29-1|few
TGCAGCGTTGAGGGGCGGGACAGGGATAGCACAGATACGCAGTATTTT
CSVEGRDRDSTDTQYF
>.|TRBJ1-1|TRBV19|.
TGTGCCAGTAGTACGGACAGCTACACTGAAGCTTTCTTT
CASSTDSYTEAFF
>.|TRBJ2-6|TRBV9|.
TGTGCCAGCAGCGTCAGCAGCTACTCTGGGGCCAACGTCCTGACTTTC
CASSVSSYSGANVLTF
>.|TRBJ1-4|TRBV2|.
TGTGCCAGCAGATTACTCGGACTTGGATTTGAAAAACTGTTTTTT
CASRLLGLGFEKLFF
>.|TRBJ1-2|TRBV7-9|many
TGTGCCAGCAGCTATGGCAGGGTGGAGGGCTACACCTTC
CASSYGRVEGYTF
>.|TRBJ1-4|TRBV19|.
TGTGCCAGTAGTGGAGACGCCTTAAATGAAAAACTGTTTTTT
CASSGDALNEKLFF
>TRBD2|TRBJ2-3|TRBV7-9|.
TGTGCCAGCAGCTTAGACGGGAGGGGCACAGATACGCAGTATTTT
CASSLDGRGTDTQYF
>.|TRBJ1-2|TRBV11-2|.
TGTGCCAGCAGCAACAGGAAAGATAACTATGGCTACACCTTC
CASSNRKDNYGYTF
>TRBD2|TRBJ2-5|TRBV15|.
TGTGCCACCAGCAGAGCGTTGGCTAGCGGGTGGGAGACCCAGTACTTC
CATSRALASGWETQYF
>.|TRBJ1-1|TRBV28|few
TGTGCCAGCAGTCTCCTCGGTGAAGCTTTCTTT
CASSLLGEAFF
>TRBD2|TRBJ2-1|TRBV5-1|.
TGCGCCAGCAGCGCGGTGACTAGCGGGAGGGACAATGAGCAGTTCTTC
CASSAVTSGRDNEQFF
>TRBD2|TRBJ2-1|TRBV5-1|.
TGCGCCAGCTTTCCTAGCGGCTCCTACAATGAGCAGTTCTTC
CASFPSGSYNEQFF